The clone carrying this T cell receptor (beta chain) showed up many times. The antigen remains unidentified. Time point described: sample taken at primary tumor resection. Samples came from 72 TRACERx patients with untreated early-stage lung cancer. TCRs were sequenced from unsorted whole RNA of tumor, nontumor lung or PBMC. Germline trimming cut 3 bases from V and 3 bases from J; bases unmatched to any gene: 2. The germline gives CDR1 KGHDR, CDR2 SFDVKD. The CDR3 runs to 14 residues. This record comes from a study of spatial heterogeneity in lung cancer. Points from the study as a whole: Ubiquitous and regional expanded TCR counts tracked ubiquitous and regional nonsynonymous mutations, respectively. Tracking of tumor mutation counts was seen in expanded intratumoral alpha and beta TCR counts.

Individual TCR cDNA molecules each bore their own unique molecular identifier. MiXCR, run by TCRdb on the 5' RACE reads, gives a single entry per CDR3 protein. The sample lists some 10,000 distinct CDR3 sequences; about 4.6% were seen once. Sequenced here: lung tumor tissue, sampled at surgery. The chain joins TRBV24-1 to TRBJ2-3, with 7 bases aligning to TRBD1. This clonotype was obtained from a female donor with early-stage non-small cell lung cancer. The CDR3 spells CATSDNRGTDTQYF. The CDR3 DNA follows: TGTGCCACCAGTGATAACAGGGGAACAGATACGCAGTATTTT.